This is a list of T cell receptor beta chains from one sample in a study of T cell responses to AZD1222 COVID-19 vaccine. TCRdb's copy holds only in-frame clones and misses some; the assay was immunoSEQ multiplex PCR. The table records around 100,000 clones, roughly 84% of them present only once. Here the sequenced sample was peripheral blood, taken on day 0 of AZD1222 vaccination. The receptors come from an adult in good health. CDR3s include the opening cysteine and the closing phenylalanine or tryptophan. D genes are given only for firm matches. Clone sizes are given selectively: once, few, many, or a class where the clone is expanded.

clone size,V gene,CDR3 length,D gene,J gene,CDR3 DNA,CDR3 protein
once,TRBV18,15,.,TRBJ2-3,TGTGCCAGCTCACCACCCCAGGGGGGGTATAATACGCAGTATTTT,CASSPPQGGYNTQYF
.,TRBV7-3,13,.,TRBJ2-1,TGTGCCAGCAGCTCGACTAGCTACAATGAGCAGTTCTTC,CASSSTSYNEQFF
once,TRBV2,12,.,TRBJ2-4,TGTGCCAGCAGTCTACGGGGAAACATTCAGTACTTC,CASSLRGNIQYF
once,TRBV7-2,17,.,TRBJ1-6,TGTGCCAGCAGCCTAGCCACCGGGGGCGCAGGTCGTTCACCCCTCCACTTT,CASSLATGGAGRSPLHF
.,TRBV5-8,17,TRBD1,TRBJ1-1,TGTGCCAGCAGCTCAAGGTTGGGATTACGACAGGGCACTGAAGCTTTCTTT,CASSSRLGLRQGTEAFF
.,TRBV7-8,15,.,TRBJ2-5,TGTGCCAGCAGATTGGGACGGATATTACAAGAGACCCAGTACTTC,CASRLGRILQETQYF
.,TRBV29-1,13,.,TRBJ1-2,TGCAGCGTTGAAGACGACTGGTCGTATAGCTACACCTTC,CSVEDDWSYSYTF
.,TRBV12-5,13,.,TRBJ1-4,TGTGCTAGTGTCTCAGAAGCTAATGAAAAACTGTTTTTT,CASVSEANEKLFF
.,TRBV9,16,.,TRBJ1-2,TGTGCCAGCAGCGTAGGGGTCTCGGGGCAGGTAGAAGGCTACACCTTC,CASSVGVSGQVEGYTF
.,TRBV4-2,16,.,TRBJ2-6,TGTGCCAGCAGCCCGTGGACAGCCTCTGGGGCCAACGTCCTGACTTTC,CASSPWTASGANVLTF
.,TRBV4-3,13,.,TRBJ1-3,TGCGCCAGCAGCCATCTCACTGGAAACACCATATATTTT,CASSHLTGNTIYF
.,TRBV15,14,.,TRBJ2-7,TGTGCCACCAGCAGAGTCCGGTTTCTCAACGAGCAGTACTTC,CATSRVRFLNEQYF
once,TRBV6-5,15,TRBD1,TRBJ1-1,TGTGCCAGCAGACCATCGGACAGGTCGGGCACTGAAGCTTTCTTT,CASRPSDRSGTEAFF
.,TRBV15,15,.,TRBJ1-2,TGTGCCACCAGCAGAGATTGGGAGGGAAGGGAAGGCTACACCTTC,CATSRDWEGREGYTF
.,TRBV6-2/TRBV6-3,13,.,TRBJ1-1,TGTGCCAGCAGTTACTCGTTGGACACTGAAGCTTTCTTT,CASSYSLDTEAFF
.,TRBV28,15,TRBD2,TRBJ2-5,TGTGCCAGCAGTTCTAGCGGGAGGGCGCAAGAGACCCAGTACTTC,CASSSSGRAQETQYF
.,TRBV6-5,15,TRBD1,TRBJ2-5,TGTGCCAGCAGTTACTCGGACAGGGGGCGGGAGACCCAGTACTTC,CASSYSDRGRETQYF
.,TRBV7-2,15,TRBD1,TRBJ2-4,TGTGCCAGCAGCTTAGTCGGGACAGGGGAAAACATTCAGTACTTC,CASSLVGTGENIQYF
.,TRBV19,16,.,TRBJ2-3,TGTGCCAGTAAACGCAGGCTGGTCGGACTCACAGATACGCAGTATTTT,CASKRRLVGLTDTQYF
once,TRBV4-1,14,.,TRBJ1-6,TGCGCCAGCAGCCCAACTCCCATTCTGGACCCCCTCCACTTT,CASSPTPILDPLHF
many,TRBV30,13,.,TRBJ1-5,TGTGCCTGGAGTGTCGGAAGCAATCAGCCCCAGCATTTT,CAWSVGSNQPQHF
.,TRBV7-2,13,.,TRBJ1-4,TGTGCCAGCGCGGGCGGTGTAAATGAAAAACTGTTTTTT,CASAGGVNEKLFF
.,TRBV7-6,13,.,TRBJ1-1,TGTGCCAGCAGCTTAACCGTGAACACTGAAGCTTTCTTT,CASSLTVNTEAFF
.,TRBV13,16,.,TRBJ1-3,TGTGCCAGCAGCTTAGGCCATACAGTGACTGGAAACACCATATATTTT,CASSLGHTVTGNTIYF
.,TRBV6-5,12,.,TRBJ2-1,TGTGCCAGCAGCAAAGGAGAGGGTGAGCAGTTCTTC,CASSKGEGEQFF
.,TRBV25-1,13,.,TRBJ1-1,TGTGCCAGCAGTGAAACAACGGTAACTGAAGCTTTCTTT,CASSETTVTEAFF
.,TRBV7-9,16,TRBD1,TRBJ1-2,TGTGCCAGCAGCTTAGCCGGGACAGGGGTTGTATATGGCTACACCTTC,CASSLAGTGVVYGYTF
.,TRBV7-2,13,.,TRBJ1-1,TGTGCCAGCAGCTTAGTGGGCAGCTCGGAAGCTTTCTTT,CASSLVGSSEAFF
once,TRBV19,14,TRBD2,TRBJ2-5,TGTGCCAGTAGAACCGGGACTAGCGGGAAGACCCAGTACTTC,CASRTGTSGKTQYF
.,TRBV25-1,15,TRBD1,TRBJ1-2,TGTGCCAGCAGTGAATCCTCGACAGGGGTTGATGGCTACACCTTC,CASSESSTGVDGYTF
.,TRBV7-2,15,.,TRBJ1-1,TGTGCCAGCAGCTTAGCGCAGGGTGGGAACACTGAAGCTTTCTTT,CASSLAQGGNTEAFF
.,TRBV7-2,16,.,TRBJ2-3,TGTGCCAGCAGCTTAGCTGCGGTAGGGCGAGGAGATACGCAGTATTTT,CASSLAAVGRGDTQYF
few,TRBV28,15,.,TRBJ1-2,TGTGCCAGCAGTTTAAGCGGGGTTCTGGTCGGTGGCTACACCTTC,CASSLSGVLVGGYTF
.,TRBV7-8,12,.,TRBJ1-2,TGTGCCAGCAGCCCCCCTGTGCGGGTGGCTACCTTC,CASSPPVRVATF
.,TRBV7-2,14,.,TRBJ1-2,TGTGCCAGCAGCAGTAGGGGGACCAACTATGGCTACACCTTC,CASSSRGTNYGYTF
.,TRBV3-1/TRBV3-2,13,.,TRBJ2-1,TGTGCGATCACAGTACCCGTCTACAATGAGCAGTTCTTC,CAITVPVYNEQFF
.,TRBV6-5,11,.,TRBJ1-3,TGTGCCAGTCGGGCAGGAAACACCATATATTTT,CASRAGNTIYF
once,TRBV6-5,15,.,TRBJ2-1,TGTGCCAGCAGTCCCGGTATGAGGTCCTACAATGAGCAGTTCTTC,CASSPGMRSYNEQFF
few,TRBV28,13,TRBD1,TRBJ1-2,TGTGCCCTCGAGGGGGCAGGCACGAATGGCTACACCTTC,CALEGAGTNGYTF
.,TRBV30,14,.,TRBJ1-6,TGTGCCTGGAGTGTAACAGTCTATAATTCACCCCTCCACTTT,CAWSVTVYNSPLHF
.,TRBV24-1,15,TRBD1,TRBJ1-2,TGTGCCACCAGTGGACAGGGTAGGCTCGGCTATGGCTACACCTTC,CATSGQGRLGYGYTF
.,TRBV11-3,13,.,TRBJ2-5,TGTGCCAGCAGCACGGGGTTGGGGGGGACCCAGTACTTC,CASSTGLGGTQYF
.,TRBV19,15,.,TRBJ2-2,TGTGCCAGTAGTATAGGGTACGTCAACACCGGGGAGCTGTTTTTT,CASSIGYVNTGELFF
.,TRBV5-8,15,.,TRBJ2-3,TGTGCCAGCAGCTTGGGAGGTGCTAGCACAGATACGCAGTATTTT,CASSLGGASTDTQYF
.,TRBV4-3,15,.,TRBJ1-5,TGCGCCAGCAGCCAAGAAATGACAGTACATCAGCCCCAGCATTTT,CASSQEMTVHQPQHF